This T cell receptor (beta chain) was documented in a study of blood T cell repertoires in COVID-19. The authors' processing: Estimation of nucleated cell counts relied on the amplification of reference gene primers. The method was immunoSEQ multiplex PCR; TCRdb's version includes in-frame clones alone and lacks a portion of them. The D gene and trimming were derived from the DNA, and the V and J assignments and clone size from that table. The sample yields more than 95,000 clones, 70% to 85% seen once. V lost 0 bases to trimming and J lost 0 bases, with 10 bases between them. Germline V CDR1 and CDR2: SGHRS, YFSETQ. The CDR3 spans 16 residues.

This clonotype was sampled from a woman of 80 years or more with active or convalescent COVID-19. The chain carries TRBV5-1 and TRBJ2-1; a possible D gene is TRBD1 (5 bases). The sequenced sample was peripheral blood. This CDR3 reads CASSLAGPGSYNEQFF. In DNA, the CDR3 is TGCGCCAGCAGCTTGGCAGGGCCCGGCTCCTACAATGAGCAGTTCTTC. The entire variable domain, with the rest obtained from reference TRBV5-1 and TRBJ2-1, is as follows: KAGVTQTPRYLIKTRGQQVTLSCSPISGHRSVSWYQQTPGQGLQFLFEYFSETQRNKGNFPGRFSGRQFSNSRSEMNVSTLELGDSALYLCASSLAGPGSYNEQFFGPGTRLTVL.